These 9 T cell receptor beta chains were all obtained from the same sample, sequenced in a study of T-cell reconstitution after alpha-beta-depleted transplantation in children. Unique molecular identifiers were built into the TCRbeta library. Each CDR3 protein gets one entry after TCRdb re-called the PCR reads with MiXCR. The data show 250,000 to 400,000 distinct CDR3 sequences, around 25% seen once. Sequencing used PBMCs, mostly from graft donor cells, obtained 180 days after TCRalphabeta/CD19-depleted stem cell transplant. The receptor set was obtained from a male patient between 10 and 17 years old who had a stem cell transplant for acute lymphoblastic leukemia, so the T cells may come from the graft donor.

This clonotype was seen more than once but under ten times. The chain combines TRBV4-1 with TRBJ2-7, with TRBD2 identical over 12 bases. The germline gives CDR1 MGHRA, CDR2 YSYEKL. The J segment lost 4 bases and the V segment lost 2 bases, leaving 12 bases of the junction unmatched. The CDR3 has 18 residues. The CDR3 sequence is CASSQNPLMTSGSYEQYF. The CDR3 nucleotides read TGCGCCAGCAGCCAAAACCCCCTTATGACTAGCGGGAGTTACGAGCAGTACTTC.

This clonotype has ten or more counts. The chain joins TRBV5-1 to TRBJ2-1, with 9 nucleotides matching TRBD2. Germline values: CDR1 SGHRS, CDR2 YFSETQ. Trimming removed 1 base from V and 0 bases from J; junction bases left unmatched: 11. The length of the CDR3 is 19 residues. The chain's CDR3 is CASSLLASGNPTSYNEQFF. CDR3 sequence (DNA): TGCGCCAGCAGCTTGCTGGCTAGCGGGAACCCCACCTCCTACAATGAGCAGTTCTTC.

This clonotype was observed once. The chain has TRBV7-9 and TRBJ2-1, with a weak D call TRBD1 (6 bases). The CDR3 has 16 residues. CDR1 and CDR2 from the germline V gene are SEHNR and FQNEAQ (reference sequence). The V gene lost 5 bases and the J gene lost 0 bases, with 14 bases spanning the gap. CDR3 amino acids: CASSPRDIHSYNEQFF. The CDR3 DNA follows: TGTGCCAGCAGCCCGAGGGACATCCACTCCTACAATGAGCAGTTCTTC.

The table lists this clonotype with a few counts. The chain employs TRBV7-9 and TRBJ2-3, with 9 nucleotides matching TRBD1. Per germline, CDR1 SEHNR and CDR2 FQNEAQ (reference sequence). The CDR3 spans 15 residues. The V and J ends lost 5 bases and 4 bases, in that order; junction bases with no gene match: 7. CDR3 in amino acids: CASSPGDRVADTQYF. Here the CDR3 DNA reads TGTGCCAGCAGCCCAGGGGACAGGGTGGCAGATACGCAGTATTTT.

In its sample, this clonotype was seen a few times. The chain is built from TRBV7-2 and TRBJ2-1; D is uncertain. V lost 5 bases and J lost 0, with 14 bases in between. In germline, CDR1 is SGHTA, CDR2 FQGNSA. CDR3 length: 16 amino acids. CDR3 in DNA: TGTGCCAGCAGCCGGTTTACGGCGAGCTCCTACAATGAGCAGTTCTTC. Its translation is CASSRFTASSYNEQFF.

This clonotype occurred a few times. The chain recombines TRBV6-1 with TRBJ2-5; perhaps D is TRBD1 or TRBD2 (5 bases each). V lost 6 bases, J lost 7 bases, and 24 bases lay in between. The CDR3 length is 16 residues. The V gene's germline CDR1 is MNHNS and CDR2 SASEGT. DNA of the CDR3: TGTGCCAGCAGCCCTGCTCCGGGACCCCCCGCTGCGACCCAGTACTTC. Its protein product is CASSPAPGPPAATQYF.

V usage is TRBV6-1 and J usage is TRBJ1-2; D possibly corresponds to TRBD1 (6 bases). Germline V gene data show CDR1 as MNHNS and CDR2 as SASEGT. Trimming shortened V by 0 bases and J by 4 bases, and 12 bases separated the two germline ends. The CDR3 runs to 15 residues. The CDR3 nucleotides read TGTGCCAGCAGTGAAGCATCGACAGGATTCTATGGCTACACCTTC. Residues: CASSEASTGFYGYTF.

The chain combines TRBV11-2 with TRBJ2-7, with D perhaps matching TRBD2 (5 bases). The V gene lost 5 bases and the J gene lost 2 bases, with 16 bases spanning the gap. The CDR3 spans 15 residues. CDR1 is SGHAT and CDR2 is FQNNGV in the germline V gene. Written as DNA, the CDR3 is TGTGCCAGCAGCCCGCTCGCGGGCGAAACCTACGAGCAGTACTTC. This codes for CASSPLAGETYEQYF. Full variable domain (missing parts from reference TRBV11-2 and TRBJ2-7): EAGVAQSPRYKIIEKRQSVAFWCNPISGHATLYWYQQILGQGPKLLIQFQNNGVVDDSQLPKDRFSAERLKGVDSTLKIQPAKLEDSAVYLCASSPLAGETYEQYFGPGTRLTVT.

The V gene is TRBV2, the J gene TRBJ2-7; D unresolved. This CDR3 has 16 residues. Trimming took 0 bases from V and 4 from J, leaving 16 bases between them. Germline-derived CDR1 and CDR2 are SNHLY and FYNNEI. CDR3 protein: CASSEAVDRALYEQYF. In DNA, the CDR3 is TGTGCCAGCAGTGAAGCGGTGGACCGGGCGCTGTACGAGCAGTACTTC.